This is a list of T cell receptor beta chains from one sample in a study of blood T cell repertoires in COVID-19. Using immunoSEQ multiplex PCR, the repertoire was profiled, and TCRdb retains in-frame clones only, with some absent. There are over 150,000 clones in the sample; 70% to 90% occur only once, and less than 10% lies in the top ten. The sample consisted of peripheral blood. Receptor source: a woman aged 55-75 years with COVID-19, enrolled during active disease. CDR3s include the opening cysteine and the closing phenylalanine or tryptophan. Each record gives: V gene, D gene, J gene, clone size, CDR3 protein, CDR3 DNA. The D gene is left open where the match is weak. The size field is filled for only some rows; it gives once, few, many or a size class.

V gene: TRBV6-6
D gene: TRBD1
J gene: TRBJ1-5
clone size: once
CDR3 protein: CASSRGTGGRWSNQPQHF
CDR3 DNA: TGTGCCAGCAGTCGTGGGACAGGGGGCAGGTGGAGCAATCAGCCCCAGCATTTT

V gene: TRBV12-3/TRBV12-4
D gene: .
J gene: TRBJ2-1
clone size: .
CDR3 protein: CASSLEPEQFF
CDR3 DNA: TGTGCCAGCAGTTTGGAGCCTGAGCAGTTCTTC

V gene: TRBV30
D gene: .
J gene: TRBJ1-2
clone size: .
CDR3 protein: CAWSPRSLPSNGYTF
CDR3 DNA: TGTGCCTGGAGTCCCCGGAGTCTACCTTCGAATGGCTACACCTTC

V gene: TRBV7-6
D gene: TRBD1
J gene: TRBJ1-5
clone size: .
CDR3 protein: CASSLEGQGYQPQHF
CDR3 DNA: TGTGCCAGCAGCTTAGAGGGACAGGGGTATCAGCCCCAGCATTTT

V gene: TRBV14
D gene: TRBD1
J gene: TRBJ1-2
clone size: .
CDR3 protein: CASSDRDRDLGGYTF
CDR3 DNA: TGTGCCAGCAGCGATCGGGACAGGGACCTCGGGGGCTACACCTTC

V gene: TRBV6-2/TRBV6-3
D gene: TRBD2
J gene: TRBJ2-5
clone size: .
CDR3 protein: CASSYSASGRLETQYF
CDR3 DNA: TGTGCCAGCAGTTACTCGGCTAGCGGGAGGTTAGAGACCCAGTACTTC

V gene: TRBV10-2
D gene: .
J gene: TRBJ1-2
clone size: .
CDR3 protein: CASSSPGYGYTF
CDR3 DNA: TGCGCCAGCTCAAGTCCGGGCTATGGCTACACCTTC

V gene: TRBV18
D gene: TRBD1
J gene: TRBJ1-6
clone size: .
CDR3 protein: CASSRRTGGDSPLHF
CDR3 DNA: TGTGCCAGCTCACGAAGGACAGGAGGGGATTCACCCCTCCACTTT

V gene: TRBV6-6
D gene: TRBD1
J gene: TRBJ1-2
clone size: .
CDR3 protein: CASSRQGQINYGYTF
CDR3 DNA: TGTGCCAGCAGTCGCCAGGGACAGATTAACTATGGCTACACCTTC

V gene: TRBV5-6
D gene: .
J gene: TRBJ1-2
clone size: .
CDR3 protein: CASSLEDRGGYTF
CDR3 DNA: TGTGCCAGCAGCTTGGAAGATAGGGGCGGCTACACCTTC

V gene: TRBV5-1
D gene: TRBD1
J gene: TRBJ1-1
clone size: once
CDR3 protein: CASSLPSQGGNTEAFF
CDR3 DNA: TGCGCCAGCAGCCTCCCGTCACAGGGGGGAAACACTGAAGCTTTCTTT

V gene: TRBV27
D gene: .
J gene: TRBJ2-2
clone size: .
CDR3 protein: CASTPGRRSTGELFF
CDR3 DNA: TGTGCCAGCACTCCCGGGAGACGTAGCACCGGGGAGCTGTTTTTT

V gene: TRBV7-8
D gene: TRBD2
J gene: TRBJ2-1
clone size: .
CDR3 protein: CASSLAEQYNEQFF
CDR3 DNA: TGTGCCAGCAGCCTAGCGGAACAGTACAATGAGCAGTTCTTC

V gene: TRBV5-6
D gene: TRBD1
J gene: TRBJ1-5
clone size: .
CDR3 protein: CASSLGGTGIFRNQPQHF
CDR3 DNA: TGTGCCAGCAGCTTGGGGGGGACAGGGATTTTTCGCAATCAGCCCCAGCATTTT

V gene: TRBV6-5
D gene: TRBD1
J gene: TRBJ2-7
clone size: once
CDR3 protein: CASSRGHEQYF
CDR3 DNA: TGTGCCAGCTCCAGGGGGCATGAGCAGTACTTC

V gene: TRBV18
D gene: TRBD1
J gene: TRBJ1-2
clone size: .
CDR3 protein: CASSPLRDRVGYTF
CDR3 DNA: TGTGCCAGCTCACCACTCCGGGACAGGGTTGGCTACACCTTC

V gene: TRBV7-9
D gene: TRBD1
J gene: TRBJ1-4
clone size: few
CDR3 protein: CASSSGQGNEKLFF
CDR3 DNA: TGTGCCAGCAGCTCCGGACAGGGGAATGAAAAACTGTTTTTT

V gene: TRBV11-3
D gene: .
J gene: TRBJ1-5
clone size: .
CDR3 protein: CASSLDREGDQHF
CDR3 DNA: TGTGCCAGCAGCTTAGATCGAGAGGGCGACCAGCATTTT

V gene: TRBV19
D gene: .
J gene: TRBJ1-5
clone size: .
CDR3 protein: CASRTEEFNQPQHF
CDR3 DNA: TGTGCCAGTAGAACGGAGGAGTTCAATCAGCCCCAGCATTTT

V gene: TRBV5-1
D gene: TRBD2
J gene: TRBJ2-2
clone size: .
CDR3 protein: CASSLAGISGTGELFF
CDR3 DNA: TGCGCCAGCAGCTTGGCAGGGATTAGCGGGACCGGGGAGCTGTTTTTT